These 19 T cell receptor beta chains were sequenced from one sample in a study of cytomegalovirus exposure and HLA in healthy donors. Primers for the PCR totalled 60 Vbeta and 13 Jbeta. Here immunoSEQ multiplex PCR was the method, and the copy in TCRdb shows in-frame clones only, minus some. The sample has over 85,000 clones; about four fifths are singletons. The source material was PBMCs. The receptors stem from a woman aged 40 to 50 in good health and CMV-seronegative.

The CDR3 spells CASSQNGQGNHGGYTF. The CDR3 bases are TGTGCCAGCAGCCAAAACGGACAGGGAAATCACGGCGGCTACACCTTC. This chain links TRBV28 with TRBJ1-2, with 8 bases lining up with TRBD1. Germline V gene sequence: CDR1 MDHEN, CDR2 SYDVKM. The CDR3 is made up of 16 amino acids. Germline trimming cut 6 bases from V and 8 bases from J; bases unmatched to any gene: 17.

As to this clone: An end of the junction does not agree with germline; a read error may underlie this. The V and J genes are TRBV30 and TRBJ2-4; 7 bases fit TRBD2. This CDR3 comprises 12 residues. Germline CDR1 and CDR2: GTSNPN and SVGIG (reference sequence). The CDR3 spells CAGRTRGNIQYF. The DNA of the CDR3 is TGTGCCGGGAGGACTAGAGGAAACATTCAGTACTTC.

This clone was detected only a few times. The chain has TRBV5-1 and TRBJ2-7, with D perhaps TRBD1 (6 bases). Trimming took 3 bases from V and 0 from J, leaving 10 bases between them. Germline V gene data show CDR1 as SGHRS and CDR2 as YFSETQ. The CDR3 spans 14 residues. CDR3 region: CASSWGPSSYEQYF. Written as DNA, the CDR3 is TGCGCCAGCAGCTGGGGGCCAAGCTCCTACGAGCAGTACTTC. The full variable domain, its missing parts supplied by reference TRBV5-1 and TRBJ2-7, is KAGVTQTPRYLIKTRGQQVTLSCSPISGHRSVSWYQQTPGQGLQFLFEYFSETQRNKGNFPGRFSGRQFSNSRSEMNVSTLELGDSALYLCASSWGPSSYEQYFGPGTRLTVT.

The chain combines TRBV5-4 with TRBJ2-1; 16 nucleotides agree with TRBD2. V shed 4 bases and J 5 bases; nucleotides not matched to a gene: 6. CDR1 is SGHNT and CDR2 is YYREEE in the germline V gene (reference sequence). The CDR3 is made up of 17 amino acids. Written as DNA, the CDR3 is TGTGCCAGCAGCACGGGGACTAGCGGGGGGGTTAACAATGAGCAGTTCTTC. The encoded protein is CASSTGTSGGVNNEQFF.

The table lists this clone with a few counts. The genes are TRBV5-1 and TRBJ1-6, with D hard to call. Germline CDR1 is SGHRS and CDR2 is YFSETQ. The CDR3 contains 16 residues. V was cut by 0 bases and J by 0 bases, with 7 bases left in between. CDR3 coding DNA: TGCGCCAGCAGCTTGGTTTGGAGCTCCTATAATTCACCCCTCCACTTT. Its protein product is CASSLVWSSYNSPLHF.

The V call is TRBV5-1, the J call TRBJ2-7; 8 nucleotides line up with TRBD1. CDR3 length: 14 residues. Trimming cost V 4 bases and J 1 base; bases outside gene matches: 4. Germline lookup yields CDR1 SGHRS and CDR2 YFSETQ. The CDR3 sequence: CASSAGTGSYEQYF. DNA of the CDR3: TGCGCCAGCAGCGCCGGGACAGGATCCTACGAGCAGTACTTC.

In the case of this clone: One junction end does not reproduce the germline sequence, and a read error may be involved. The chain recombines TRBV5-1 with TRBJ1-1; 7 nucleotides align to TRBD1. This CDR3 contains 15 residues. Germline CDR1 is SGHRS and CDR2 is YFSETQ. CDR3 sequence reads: CASTLAEGARGEAFF. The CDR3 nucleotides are TGCGCCAGCACCTTGGCGGAGGGGGCGCGGGGTGAAGCTTTCTTT.

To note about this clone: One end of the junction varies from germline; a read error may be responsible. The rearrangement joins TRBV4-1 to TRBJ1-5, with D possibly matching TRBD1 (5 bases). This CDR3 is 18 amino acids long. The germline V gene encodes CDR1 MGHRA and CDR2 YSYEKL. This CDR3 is CASSQVDMGFNSGQPQNF. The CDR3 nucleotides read TGCGCCAGCAGCCAAGTGGACATGGGGTTCAACTCAGGTCAGCCCCAGAATTTT.

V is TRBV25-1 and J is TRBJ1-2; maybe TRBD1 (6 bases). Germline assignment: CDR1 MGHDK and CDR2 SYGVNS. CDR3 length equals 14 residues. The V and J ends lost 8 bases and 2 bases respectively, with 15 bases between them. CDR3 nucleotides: TGTGCCAGCGGACCTGAGGGGGGGAACTATGGCTACACCTTC. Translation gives CASGPEGGNYGYTF.

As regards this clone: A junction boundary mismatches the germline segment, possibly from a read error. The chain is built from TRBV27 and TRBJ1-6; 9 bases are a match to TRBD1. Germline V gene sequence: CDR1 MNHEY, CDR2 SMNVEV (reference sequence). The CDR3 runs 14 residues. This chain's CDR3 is CASRPGTGPSPLNF. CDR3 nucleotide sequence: TGTGCCAGCAGGCCCGGGACAGGGCCTTCACCCCTCAACTTT.

CDR3 region: CAIRTPRVTEAFF. Here the CDR3 DNA reads TGTGCCATCAGGACCCCGCGGGTCACTGAAGCTTTCTTT. This chain links TRBV10-3 with TRBJ1-1; D not certain. The CDR3 covers 13 residues. Germline CDR1 reads ENHRY; CDR2 reads SYGVKD. Trimming took 6 bases from V and 4 from J, leaving 12 bases between them.

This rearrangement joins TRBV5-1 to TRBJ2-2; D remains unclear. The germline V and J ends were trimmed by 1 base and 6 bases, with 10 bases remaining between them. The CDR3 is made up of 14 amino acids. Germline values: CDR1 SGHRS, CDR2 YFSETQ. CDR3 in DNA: TGCGCCAGCAGCTTGTATGTGTCCGCCGGGGAGCTGTTTTTT. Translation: CASSLYVSAGELFF.

The CDR3 sequence: CASSQGRVEKLFF. The CDR3 bases are TGCGCCAGCAGCCAAGGCAGGGTTGAAAAACTGTTTTTT. The chain has TRBV4-1 and TRBJ1-4; TRBD1 might be the D (5 bases). V was clipped by 1 base and J by 7 bases, with 7 bases between them. The CDR3 covers 13 residues. Germline CDR1 and CDR2: MGHRA and YSYEKL.

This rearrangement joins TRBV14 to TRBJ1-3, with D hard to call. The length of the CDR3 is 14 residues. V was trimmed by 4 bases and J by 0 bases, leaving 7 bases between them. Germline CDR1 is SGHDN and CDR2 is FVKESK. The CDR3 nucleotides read TGTGCCAGCAGCCGTCCAGTCTCTGGAAACACCATATATTTT. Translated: CASSRPVSGNTIYF.

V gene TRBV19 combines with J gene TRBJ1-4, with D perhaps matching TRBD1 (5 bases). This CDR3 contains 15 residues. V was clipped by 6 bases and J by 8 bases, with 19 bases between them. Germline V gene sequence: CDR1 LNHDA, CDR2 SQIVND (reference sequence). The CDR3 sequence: CASRPGGGAGEKLFF. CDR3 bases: TGTGCCAGTAGACCCGGAGGAGGGGCGGGAGAAAAACTGTTTTTT. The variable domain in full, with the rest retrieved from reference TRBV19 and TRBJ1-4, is DGGITQSPKYLFRKEGQNVTLSCEQNLNHDAMYWYRQDPGQGLRLIYYSQIVNDFQKGDIAEGYSVSREKKESFPLTVTSAQKNPTAFYLCASRPGGGAGEKLFFGSGTQLSVL.

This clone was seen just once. The DNA for the CDR3 is TGTGCCAGCAACCTCAGGGGATCGGCCTGGGCGAACACTGAAGCTTTCTTT. Encoded protein: CASNLRGSAWANTEAFF. This chain connects TRBV7-2 to TRBJ1-1; D might be TRBD1 (6 bases). CDR3 length: 17 residues. Germline V gene sequence: CDR1 SGHTA, CDR2 FQGNSA. V lost 7 bases to trimming and J lost 1 base, with 22 bases between them.

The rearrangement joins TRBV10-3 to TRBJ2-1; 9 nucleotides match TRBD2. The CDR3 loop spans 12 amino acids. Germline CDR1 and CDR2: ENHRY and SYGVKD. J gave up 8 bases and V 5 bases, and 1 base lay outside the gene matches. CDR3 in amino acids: CAISRLADEQFF. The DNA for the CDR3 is TGTGCCATCAGTCGACTAGCGGATGAGCAGTTCTTC.

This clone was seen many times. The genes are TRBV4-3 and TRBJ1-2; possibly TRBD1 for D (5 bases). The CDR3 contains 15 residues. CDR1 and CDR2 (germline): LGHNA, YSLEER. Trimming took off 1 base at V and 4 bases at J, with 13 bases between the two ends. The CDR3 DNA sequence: TGCGCCAGCAGCCAAGTCCTAACGGGGGTCTATGGCTACACCTTC. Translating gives CASSQVLTGVYGYTF.

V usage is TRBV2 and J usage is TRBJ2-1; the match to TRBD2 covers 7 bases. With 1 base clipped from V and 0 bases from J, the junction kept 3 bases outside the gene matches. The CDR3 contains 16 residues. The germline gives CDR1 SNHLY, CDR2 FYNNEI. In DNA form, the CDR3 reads TGTGCCAGCAGTGAAGACCCGGGGGGCTCCTACAATGAGCAGTTCTTC. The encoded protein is CASSEDPGGSYNEQFF.